A selection of T cell receptor beta chains follows, all from one sample in a study of shared clonotypes between healthy human individuals. Clones were read by immunoSEQ multiplex PCR, and TCRdb kept only the in-frame ones, dropping some. This table holds about 960,000 clones, approximately 80% found once. Sequencing was done on a sample of memory CD4+ T cells sorted from blood. The receptors stem from a young man in good health. Both conserved end residues are trimmed from each CDR3.

CDR3: AISQESTDSSGNTIY; J: TRBJ1-3; V: TRBV6-1
CDR3: ASSYRWGTEAF; J: TRBJ1-1; V: TRBV7-2
CDR3: ASTEGAANYGYT; J: TRBJ1-2; V: TRBV7-9
CDR3: ASSLASVATQF; J: TRBJ2-1; V: TRBV7-6
CDR3: ASSLQPGQGYEKLF; J: TRBJ1-4; V: TRBV5-1
CDR3: ASSSIAGFGDTQY; J: TRBJ2-3; V: TRBV5-1
CDR3: ASSEWGTRAYEQY; J: TRBJ2-7; V: TRBV25-1
CDR3: ASGLPRTSGSYEQY; J: TRBJ2-7; V: TRBV12-5
CDR3: ASSFSGGVDEQY; J: TRBJ2-7; V: TRBV27
CDR3: ASSQDRGRGSPLH; J: TRBJ1-6; V: TRBV7-2
CDR3: ASSTRGRGPEEAF; J: TRBJ1-1; V: TRBV11-2
CDR3: ASQRGETGTGELF; J: TRBJ2-2; V: TRBV10-2
CDR3: ASSSAWNSPLH; J: TRBJ1-6; V: TRBV27
CDR3: ASSLRPLATNEKLF; J: TRBJ1-4; V: TRBV7-6
CDR3: ASSSGGKNIQY; J: TRBJ2-4; V: TRBV7-9
CDR3: ASSQQGDNEKLF; J: TRBJ1-4; V: TRBV4-1
CDR3: ASTPPDRVGNEQF; J: TRBJ2-1; V: TRBV28
CDR3: ASTGTRREKLF; J: TRBJ1-4; V: TRBV28
CDR3: AISESRTAAEQY; J: TRBJ2-7; V: TRBV10-3
CDR3: ASSGDYEQY; J: TRBJ2-7; V: TRBV10-3
CDR3: ASSSQGANEKLF; J: TRBJ1-4; V: TRBV5-1
CDR3: ASTGFTDTQY; J: TRBJ2-3; V: TRBV6-5
CDR3: ASSITGYQPQH; J: TRBJ1-5; V: TRBV19
CDR3: ASSSWTGENEQY; J: TRBJ2-7; V: TRBV7-8